One sample yielded the 18 T cell receptor beta chains listed below, sequenced in a study of T cell repertoires in cytomegalovirus infection. No antigen has been assigned to these receptors. TCRdb analysed the reads with MiXCR anew, one entry per CDR3 protein. This sample carries about 570,000 distinct CDR3 sequences, around 40% of them seen once, and the ten largest clones take 48%. The material was cultured PBMCs, obtained from culture after CMV antigen stimulation. These receptor sequences come from a human donor in good health (CMV status not recorded). Some clones in this sample may be carry-over from other donors' samples.

This clonotype showed up many times. The rearrangement uses TRBV7-2 and TRBJ2-1; 8 nucleotides align to TRBD2. This CDR3 spans 15 amino acids. Trimming cost V 8 bases and J 6 bases; bases outside gene matches: 12. Germline CDR1 is SGHTA and CDR2 is FQGNSA. The CDR3 DNA sequence: TGTGCCAGCGGCCAAGGGGCGGGGGGCTTCAATGAGCAGTTCTTC. Translation gives CASGQGAGGFNEQFF.

This clonotype has just a few counts. DNA of the CDR3: TGTGCCAGCTTGGCCGGGCGTGTGATGCGGGAGACCCAGTACTTC. Amino acid sequence: CASLAGRVMRETQYF. The chain carries TRBV7-2 and TRBJ2-5, with D hard to call. Trimming took 8 bases from V and 5 from J, leaving 21 bases between them. CDR1 SGHTA and CDR2 FQGNSA come from the germline V gene. CDR3 length equals 15 residues.

Only a few counts were recorded for this clonotype. The CDR3 sequence is CASSQGGAGRAGVSYNEQFF. The CDR3 DNA follows: TGCGCCAGCAGCCAAGGGGGGGCAGGTCGAGCGGGCGTATCCTACAATGAGCAGTTCTTC. This sequence joins TRBV4-1 and TRBJ2-1; D could derive from TRBD1 or TRBD2 (6 bases each). CDR1 MGHRA and CDR2 YSYEKL come from the germline V gene. Deletions cut 1 base from V and 1 base from J, with 23 bases between. The CDR3 runs 20 residues.

This clonotype was seen only a few times. The chain carries TRBV13 and TRBJ2-7; D gene unclear. Trimming cost V 4 bases and J 6 bases, with 19 bases left between them. This CDR3 spans 15 amino acids. Germline loops: CDR1 PRHDT, CDR2 FYEKMQ (reference sequence). The CDR3 DNA reads as TGTGCCAGCAGCTGGGGTGACTTCCCGCCTGGCGAGCAGTACTTC. Translated: CASSWGDFPPGEQYF. Full variable domain (outside the CDR3, taken from reference TRBV13 and TRBJ2-7): AAGVIQSPRHLIKEKRETATLKCYPIPRHDTVYWYQQGPGQDPQFLISFYEKMQSDKGSIPDRFSAQQFSDYHSELNMSSLELGDSALYFCASSWGDFPPGEQYFGPGTRLTVT.

This clonotype was detected a few times. The chain uses TRBV7-9 and TRBJ1-1, with 8 bases identical to TRBD1. J was trimmed by 5 bases and V by 6 bases; bases with no gene match: 5. This CDR3 contains 13 residues. Germline V gives CDR1 SEHNR, CDR2 FQNEAQ (reference sequence). The CDR3 DNA reads TGTGCCAGCAGTCCAACAGGGGGAACTGAAGCTTTCTTT. Protein product: CASSPTGGTEAFF.

The rearrangement uses TRBV7-2 and TRBJ1-2, with no clear D. The germline V and J ends were trimmed by 1 base and 3 bases, with 6 bases remaining between them. CDR3 length equals 13 residues. Germline loops: CDR1 SGHTA, CDR2 FQGNSA. This CDR3 reads CASSLDRHYGYTF. CDR3 sequence (DNA): TGTGCCAGCAGCTTAGACCGGCACTATGGCTACACCTTC.

Concerning this clonotype: At one end the junction does not follow the germline gene, possibly because of a read error. The genes are TRBV6-1 and TRBJ1-5; D call uncertain. The CDR3 spans 14 residues. Per germline, CDR1 MNHNS and CDR2 SASEGT. The CDR3 DNA is TGTGCCAGCAGGGAAGACGACTCCAATCAGCCCCAGCATTTT. Its translation is CASREDDSNQPQHF.

This rearrangement joins TRBV7-2 to TRBJ2-7; perhaps TRBD2 as D (7 bases). Per germline, CDR1 SGHTA and CDR2 FQGNSA. V lost 1 base and J 12 bases, leaving 16 bases between the germline ends. The CDR3 has 13 residues. CDR3 bases: TGTGCCAGCAGCTTAGAGGGGGGGAGGGCCGGGTACTTC. It translates to CASSLEGGRAGYF. Complete variable domain (other parts from reference TRBV7-2 and TRBJ2-7): GAGVSQSPSNKVTEKGKDVELRCDPISGHTALYWYRQSLGQGLEFLIYFQGNSAPDKSGLPSDRFSAERTGGSVSTLTIQRTQQEDSAVYLCASSLEGGRAGYFGPGTRLTVT.

The table lists this clonotype with a few counts. V and J are TRBV6-5 and TRBJ2-3, with 8 bases lining up with TRBD1. CDR1 and CDR2 (germline): MNHEY, SVGAGI. CDR3 size: 15 residues. The ends lost 5 bases at V and 2 bases at J; junction bases unmatched: 6. The CDR3 DNA sequence: TGTGCCAGCAGTGGGGGACAGGTTGACACAGATACGCAGTATTTT. Translated: CASSGGQVDTDTQYF.

This clonotype was recorded a few times. This chain links TRBV7-9 with TRBJ1-5, with a tentative D call TRBD1 (6 bases). The germline V gene encodes CDR1 SEHNR and CDR2 FQNEAQ (reference sequence). The CDR3 consists of 13 residues. V lost 7 bases to trimming and J lost 6 bases, with 13 bases between them. The CDR3 DNA follows: TGTGCCAGCACCTCGGGGGGCGGTCAGCCCCAGCATTTT. Residues: CASTSGGGQPQHF.

This clonotype was observed a handful of times. This chain joins TRBV20-1 and TRBJ2-3; 10 positions agree with TRBD2. The CDR3 spans 20 residues. The V segment lost 5 bases and the J segment 1 base; nucleotides outside the gene matches: 21. Per germline, CDR1 DFQATT and CDR2 SNEGSKA (reference sequence). The CDR3 region is CSAPPGRRAGGMGGTDTQYF. Written as DNA, the CDR3 is TGCAGTGCTCCCCCCGGCCGGCGAGCGGGAGGGATGGGAGGCACAGATACGCAGTATTTT.

This clonotype is judged medium-sized. This chain joins TRBV2 and TRBJ1-1, with D possibly being TRBD1 (5 bases). CDR3 length equals 13 residues. V dropped 11 bases and J dropped 4 bases, with 17 bases sitting between them. From germline, CDR1 is SNHLY and CDR2 FYNNEI. In DNA form, the CDR3 reads TGTGCCCCCTGGGCCGGGGACGGCACTGAAGCTTTCTTT. Encoded protein: CAPWAGDGTEAFF.

This clonotype was recorded once. The chain links TRBV19 to TRBJ2-3, with a weak D call TRBD2 (5 bases). The germline CDR1 and CDR2 sequences are LNHDA and SQIVND (reference sequence). The CDR3 extends over 14 amino acids. Trimming shortened V by 0 bases and J by 8 bases, and 12 bases separated the two germline ends. This CDR3 is CASSIEASSLTQYF. The CDR3 nucleotides are TGTGCCAGTAGTATAGAGGCTAGCAGCCTTACGCAGTATTTT.

CDR3 sequence: CASSIRGANVLTF. CDR3 DNA sequence: TGTGCCAGTAGTATCCGTGGGGCCAACGTCCTGACTTTC. The chain is built from TRBV19 and TRBJ2-6, with D unresolved. The CDR3 length is 13 residues. Trimming removed 3 bases at V and 3 bases at J, with 3 bases between. Germline CDR1 reads LNHDA; CDR2 reads SQIVND (reference sequence).

This clonotype was detected a few times. The chain links TRBV10-3 to TRBJ2-7; D is ambiguous. The germline V and J ends were trimmed by 0 bases and 1 base, with 10 bases remaining between them. The CDR3 has 15 residues. The germline V gene encodes CDR1 ENHRY and CDR2 SYGVKD. CDR3 sequence: CAISESKGSSYEQYF. CDR3 bases: TGTGCCATCAGTGAGTCGAAGGGTTCTTCCTACGAGCAGTACTTC.

The genes are TRBV27 and TRBJ2-3; D is unclear. This CDR3 contains 15 residues. From germline, CDR1 is MNHEY and CDR2 SMNVEV (reference sequence). Trimming left V 3 bases short and J 1 base short, with 11 bases between. The CDR3 nucleotides are TGTGCCAGCAGTTTGGCCCAACGGGGCACAGATACGCAGTATTTT. This encodes CASSLAQRGTDTQYF.

This rearrangement joins TRBV4-1 to TRBJ1-5; D unclear. In germline, CDR1 is MGHRA, CDR2 YSYEKL. The CDR3 contains 13 residues. The V end lost 7 bases, the J end lost 2 bases, and 9 bases lay between the germline ends. The DNA of the CDR3 is TGCGCCAGCAAGGGATACGGCAATCAGCCCCAGCATTTT. Its translation is CASKGYGNQPQHF.

This clonotype was picked up a small number of times. The CDR3 DNA reads TGTGCCAGCAGCAAGGACGCCTATCAGCCCCAGCATTTT. It specifies CASSKDAYQPQHF. The chain joins TRBV7-2 to TRBJ1-5; D is uncertain. The germline gives CDR1 SGHTA, CDR2 FQGNSA. The CDR3 sequence is 13 residues long. V lost 5 bases to trimming and J lost 5 bases, with 10 bases between them.